This is a list of T cell receptor beta chains from one sample in a study of technical replicates of blood from a few donors. This table comes from immunoSEQ multiplex PCR, and its TCRdb copy is limited to in-frame clones, with some not included. The data hold approximately 49,000 clones, with roughly 92% observed a single time. Sequenced material: PBMCs. Source of these receptors: a human donor in good health. Some clones in this sample may be carry-over from other donors' samples. Each CDR3 is given with its conserved first and last residue. A D gene is named only where the DNA matches it firmly. Size values are once, few and many counts, or a class for expanded clones, and some rows have none.

>TRBJ2-3|.|TRBV7-2|14|TRBD1
TGTGCCAGCAGCCGGGACAGGGGTACAGATACGCAGTATTTT
CASSRDRGTDTQYF
>TRBJ2-7|.|TRBV29-1|13|TRBD2
TGCAGCGTTGCCACTAGCGGGGGGTACGAGCAGTACTTC
CSVATSGGYEQYF
>TRBJ2-3|.|TRBV4-2|16|TRBD2
TGTGCCAGCAGCCGGGGCGGGGGTGATAGCACAGATACGCAGTATTTT
CASSRGGGDSTDTQYF
>TRBJ2-2|once|TRBV13|16|.
TGTGCCAGCAGCTTTCTATCCTCTCGGGGCACCGGGGAGCTGTTTTTT
CASSFLSSRGTGELFF
>TRBJ1-5|.|TRBV29-1|13|.
TGCAGCGTTGGAGGGGGGGCGCGGCAGCCCCAGCATTTT
CSVGGGARQPQHF
>TRBJ1-2|.|TRBV7-2|14|.
TGTGCCAGCAGCTTAGGGGCGGGTAACTATGGCTACACCTTC
CASSLGAGNYGYTF
>TRBJ2-3|.|TRBV9|16|.
TGTGCCAGCAGCGATCAGCGGGGACACCTCACAGATACGCAGTATTTT
CASSDQRGHLTDTQYF
>TRBJ2-5|once|TRBV4-1|15|TRBD2
TGCGCCAGCAGCCAAGCAAGCGGGGAGGGGGAGACCCAGTACTTC
CASSQASGEGETQYF
>TRBJ2-7|.|TRBV29-1|13|TRBD1
TGCAGCGTTTACAGGGGGCGCGGGGACGAGCAGTACTTC
CSVYRGRGDEQYF
>TRBJ2-1|few|TRBV13|15|.
TGTGCCAGCAGCGATAACTTTGGAAGCGACAATGAGCAGTTCTTC
CASSDNFGSDNEQFF
>TRBJ2-7|.|TRBV10-2|11|TRBD2
TGCGCCACCCCCCGGGGGGGGCTGGGGTACTTC
CATPRGGLGYF
>TRBJ1-4|.|TRBV4-3|14|.
TGCGCCAGCAGCCAAGGGACAGTTAATGAAAAACTGTTTTTT
CASSQGTVNEKLFF
>TRBJ2-1|.|TRBV11-1|14|.
TGTGCCAGCAGATCCCCCGGAGGGCGGGATGAGCAGTTCTTC
CASRSPGGRDEQFF
>TRBJ1-1|once|TRBV6-6|15|.
TGTGCCAGCAGACCCGGGCCGAGGGAGAACACTGAAGCTTTCTTT
CASRPGPRENTEAFF
>TRBJ1-2|.|TRBV7-6|15|TRBD1
TGTGCCAGCAGCCCGGTCGTCAGGGGGCGCGGAGGCTACACCTTC
CASSPVVRGRGGYTF
>TRBJ2-7|.|TRBV6-5|15|.
TGTGCCAGCAGTTACCACGGTGCAAGCTCCTACGAGCAGTACTTC
CASSYHGASSYEQYF
>TRBJ2-7|.|TRBV7-8|16|.
TGTGCCAGCAGCCCTCCGAGGACAGCGAGAACCTACGAGCAGTACTTC
CASSPPRTARTYEQYF
>TRBJ2-5|once|TRBV10-3|15|TRBD1
TGTGCCATCAGCCCGGGACAGGCCGACCAAGAGACCCAGTACTTC
CAISPGQADQETQYF
>TRBJ2-7|.|TRBV6-1|14|TRBD1
TGTGCCAGCAGCCGGGACAGGGGGCGCGACGAGCAGTACTTC
CASSRDRGRDEQYF
>TRBJ1-2|.|TRBV6-5|12|.
TGTGCCAGCAAAGCGCTTGGTGATGGCTACACCTTC
CASKALGDGYTF
>TRBJ1-5|once|TRBV7-2|14|.
TGTGCCAGCAGCTTAGCACAGGGACATCAGCCCCAGCATTTT
CASSLAQGHQPQHF
>TRBJ1-5|.|TRBV4-1|14|.
TGCGCCAGCAGCCAAGCTCAGGGAAATCAGCCCCAGCATTTT
CASSQAQGNQPQHF
>TRBJ2-2|.|TRBV6-5|16|.
TGTGCCAGCAGTTACTCGTCCCAACTAAGGACCGGGGAGCTGTTTTTT
CASSYSSQLRTGELFF
>TRBJ2-1|.|TRBV9|15|TRBD2
TGTGCCAGCAGCGTAGACGGGACTAGTATAGATGAGCAGTTCTTC
CASSVDGTSIDEQFF
>TRBJ1-2|.|TRBV6-1|14|.
TGTGCCAGCAGCATGGAGGTTTTTAACTATGGCTACACCTTC
CASSMEVFNYGYTF
>TRBJ2-3|.|TRBV6-6|15|TRBD1
TGTGCCAGCAGTTACTCACCGGGACAGACAGATACGCAGTATTTT
CASSYSPGQTDTQYF
>TRBJ2-5|.|TRBV7-8|15|TRBD1
TGTGCCAGCAGTTACCGGACAGGGGGCAAAGAGACCCAGTACTTC
CASSYRTGGKETQYF
>TRBJ1-4|.|TRBV9|14|.
TGTGCCAGCAGCGTAGAGGGGCCTAATGAAAAACTGTTTTTT
CASSVEGPNEKLFF
>TRBJ2-7|.|TRBV11-2|15|.
TGTGCCAGCAGCGCATTGGGGGACACAAACTACGAGCAGTACTTC
CASSALGDTNYEQYF
>TRBJ2-5|.|TRBV4-3|16|.
TGCGCCAGCAGCCAAGGGGGCAGGGACGGGAGAGAGACCCAGTACTTC
CASSQGGRDGRETQYF
>TRBJ1-2|.|TRBV10-3|14|.
TGTGCCATCAGTGAGTCACCCGGGGTTCTTCGCTACACCTTC
CAISESPGVLRYTF
>TRBJ2-6|.|TRBV11-1|15|.
TGTGCCAGCAGCGGAGTAGAGGCTGGGGCCAACGTCCTGACTTTC
CASSGVEAGANVLTF
>TRBJ2-1|.|TRBV6-6|13|.
TGTGCCAGCGGGCTTAGCTCCTACAATGAGCAGTTCTTC
CASGLSSYNEQFF
>TRBJ2-7|.|TRBV6-5|13|.
TGTGCCAGCAGACCCTACAGCTCCTACGAGCAGTACTTC
CASRPYSSYEQYF
>TRBJ2-7|.|TRBV5-1|15|TRBD2
TGCGCCAGCAGCTTGGAGGCGGGGGGGCCGTACGAGCAGTACTTC
CASSLEAGGPYEQYF